The present entry profiles one T cell receptor beta chain with its context. What it binds is not known. CDR3 length: 17 residues. J was trimmed by 0 bases and V by 3 bases; bases with no gene match: 6. Germline CDR1 and CDR2: SGDLS and YYNGEE. This sample is part of a study of vaccination effects on CD4 cells after COVID-19. Background on the study: Two doses of either BNT162b2 or mRNA-1273 were given to each participant.

General study findings and limits: Early timepoints after infection were absent, and convalescent patients were few in the study.

Ahead of sequencing, the ViraFEST assay grew antigen-specific CD4+ T cells using viral peptide pools. Following 10 days of culture, CD4+ T cells were isolated. Testing of the vaccine recipients showed negative nucleocapsid antibodies and no prior SARS-CoV-2 infection. Half-medium exchanges with IL-2 medium took place on days 3 and 7. Generated by immunoSEQ multiplex PCR, the TCRdb table keeps only in-frame clones and is missing some. Seen here are 62,000 or so clones, under 90% observed once, and the top ten hold 12%. J is TRBJ2-6 and V is TRBV9, with 7 bases fitting TRBD1. Sequencing used CD4+ T cells from PBMCs cultured with SARS-CoV-2 spike peptides, obtained before COVID-19 vaccination. The origin of this receptor is a human donor who received a COVID-19 vaccine. CDR3 DNA: TGTGCCAGCAGCGCACCAGGGGACAGCTCTGGGGCCAACGTCCTGACTTTC. It translates to CASSAPGDSSGANVLTF. Full variable domain (rest looked up from reference TRBV9 and TRBJ2-6): DSGVTQTPKHLITATGQRVTLRCSPRSGDLSVYWYQQSLDQGLQFLIQYYNGEERAKGNILERFSAQQFPDLHSELNLSSLELGDSALYFCASSAPGDSSGANVLTFGAGSRLTVL.